This T cell receptor beta chain comes out of a study of blood T cell repertoires in COVID-19. Assay used: immunoSEQ multiplex PCR; TCRdb lists only in-frame clones, some missing. The table shows approximately 210,000 clones, with around nine tenths occurring only once. The V gene end was trimmed by 1 base and the J gene end by 0 bases; junction bases not matched to a gene: 9. This CDR3 has 18 residues. The germline gives CDR1 MGHRA, CDR2 YSYEKL. Sequences were obtained from peripheral blood. This TCR derives from a middle-aged man with acute or convalescent COVID-19. The genes are TRBV4-1 and TRBJ1-5; 7 bases map to TRBD1. This CDR3 reads CASSQVADRYYSNQPQHF. CDR3 bases: TGCGCCAGCAGCCAAGTTGCGGACAGGTATTATAGCAATCAGCCCCAGCATTTT.